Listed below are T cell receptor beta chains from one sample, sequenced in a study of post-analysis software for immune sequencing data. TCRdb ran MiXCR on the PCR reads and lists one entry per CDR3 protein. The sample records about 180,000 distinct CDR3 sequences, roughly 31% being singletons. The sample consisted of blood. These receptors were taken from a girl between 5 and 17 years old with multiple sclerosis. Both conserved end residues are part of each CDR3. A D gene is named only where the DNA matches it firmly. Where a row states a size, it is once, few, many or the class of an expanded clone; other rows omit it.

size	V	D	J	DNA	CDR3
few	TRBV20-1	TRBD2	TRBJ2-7	TGCAGTGCTAGAGATCGGGCTAGCGGATACTCCTACAATGAGCAGTACTTC	CSARDRASGYSYNEQYF
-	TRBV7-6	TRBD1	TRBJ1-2	TGTGCCAGCAGCCGTACAGGGGGCGGCTATGGCTACACCTTC	CASSRTGGGYGYTF
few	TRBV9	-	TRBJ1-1	TGTGCCAGCAGCGTAGCAGGTAATGAATTCGGAGCTTTCTTT	CASSVAGNEFGAFF
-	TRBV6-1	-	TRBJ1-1	TGTGCCAGCAGTGAACAGTACACTGAAGCTTTCTTT	CASSEQYTEAFF
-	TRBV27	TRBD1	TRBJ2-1	TGTGCCAGCAGTTTATCGTTTACCCGGGACAGGGTGCTGGTGGGGTTCGCCAATGAGCAGTTCTTC	CASSLSFTRDRVLVGFANEQFF
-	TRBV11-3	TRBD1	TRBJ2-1	TGTGCCAGCAGCTTAGGGCCGACAGGGGGAAATGAGCAGTTCTTC	CASSLGPTGGNEQFF
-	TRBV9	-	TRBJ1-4	TGTGCCAGCAGCGTAGGCCCCACAGTTAATGAAAAACTGTTTTTT	CASSVGPTVNEKLFF
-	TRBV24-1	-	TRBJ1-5	TGTGCCACCAGTGATTCTTCAGGCAATCAGCCCCAGCATTTT	CATSDSSGNQPQHF
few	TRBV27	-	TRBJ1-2	TGTGCCAGCAGCGGACTTACAGGAGAAGCCTATGGCTACACCTTC	CASSGLTGEAYGYTF
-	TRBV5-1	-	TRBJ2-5	TGCGCCAGCAGCTTCCCATCTGAGACCCAGTACTTC	CASSFPSETQYF
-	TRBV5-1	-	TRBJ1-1	TGCGCCAGCAGCATCACACCTAACACTGAAGCTTTCTTT	CASSITPNTEAFF
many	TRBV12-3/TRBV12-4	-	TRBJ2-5	TGTGCCAGCAGTCTGGGACGGCACCAAGAGACCCAGTACTTC	CASSLGRHQETQYF
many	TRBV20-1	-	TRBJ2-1	TGCAGTGCCTTCTTTGCGGGGCGTGAGCAGTTCTTC	CSAFFAGREQFF
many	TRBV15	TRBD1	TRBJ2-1	TGTGCCACCAGCAGCGGGACAGGGTTATACAATGAGCAGTTCTTC	CATSSGTGLYNEQFF
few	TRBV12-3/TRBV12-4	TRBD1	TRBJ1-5	TGTGCCAGCAGACCCTACAGGGGCTCCCAGCATTTT	CASRPYRGSQHF
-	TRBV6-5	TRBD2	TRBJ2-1	TGTGCCAGTCGACTCGTAGCGGGAGGAGCCTACAATGAGCAGTTCTTC	CASRLVAGGAYNEQFF
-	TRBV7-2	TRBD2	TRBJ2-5	TGTGCCAGCAGCTCTCAAGGGAGCGGGAGAGGGTACAAGCAGTACTTC	CASSSQGSGRGYKQYF
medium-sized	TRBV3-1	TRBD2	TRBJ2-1	TGTGCCAGCAGCCGGAGTAGCGGGTGGGACAATGAGCAGTTCTTC	CASSRSSGWDNEQFF
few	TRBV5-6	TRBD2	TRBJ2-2	TGTGCCAGCAGCCTCCTTTCGCGGGAGATGGTCGGGGAGCTGTTTTTT	CASSLLSREMVGELFF
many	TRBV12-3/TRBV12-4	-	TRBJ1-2	TGTGCCAGCAGTTTAAGGAAGGGAGACTACACCTTC	CASSLRKGDYTF
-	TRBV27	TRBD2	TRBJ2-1	TGTGCCAGCAGTCCCGGGACTAGCTCCTACAATGAGCAGTTCTTC	CASSPGTSSYNEQFF
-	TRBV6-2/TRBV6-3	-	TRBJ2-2	TGTGCCAGCAGTTACTCGAAGCCCCAAGCTATCACCGGGGAGCTGTTTTTT	CASSYSKPQAITGELFF
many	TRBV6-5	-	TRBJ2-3	TGTGCCAGCAGTTACGATAGCACAGATACGCAGTATTTT	CASSYDSTDTQYF
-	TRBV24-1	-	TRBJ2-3	TGTGCCACCGGACGGGAAGATACGCAGTATTTT	CATGREDTQYF
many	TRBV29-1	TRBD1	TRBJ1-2	TGCAGCGTCCGACAGGGACGAGGTGGCTACACCTTC	CSVRQGRGGYTF
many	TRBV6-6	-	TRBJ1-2	TGTGCCAGTCGTAGTATTCGGCCTCCCGATGGCTACACCTTC	CASRSIRPPDGYTF
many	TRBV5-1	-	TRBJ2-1	TGCGCCAGCAGCTTAGCGGATTACAATGAGCAGTTCTTC	CASSLADYNEQFF
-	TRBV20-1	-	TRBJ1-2	TGCAGTGCTTCCCGGGACCGCTATGGCTACACCTTC	CSASRDRYGYTF
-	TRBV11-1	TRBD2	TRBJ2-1	TGTGCCAGCAGCTGGGATGCGGGAGGGCCAGGCAATGAGCAGTTCTTC	CASSWDAGGPGNEQFF
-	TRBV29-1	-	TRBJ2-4	TGCAGCGCCCAGGACGGGACGAGCTATGAGCAGTACTTC	CSAQDGTSYEQYF
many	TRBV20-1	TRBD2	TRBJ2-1	TGCAGTGCTCTACACGGACTAGCAGGGGACAATGAGCAGTTCTTC	CSALHGLAGDNEQFF
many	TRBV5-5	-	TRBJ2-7	TGTGCCAGCAGCTTGGAGGGGGTGGTGGACGAGCAGTACTTC	CASSLEGVVDEQYF
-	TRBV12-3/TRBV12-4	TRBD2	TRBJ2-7	TGTGCCTGCAGTCCCCTGAGGCTAGCGGGAGGCATACCCTACGAGCAGTACTTC	CACSPLRLAGGIPYEQYF
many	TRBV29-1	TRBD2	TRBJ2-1	TGCAGCGTCAAGTTACTAGCGGGAGTTTATGAGCAGTTCTTC	CSVKLLAGVYEQFF
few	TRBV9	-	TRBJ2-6	TGTGCCAGCAGCGAGGTACCTGGGGCCAACGTCCTGACTTTC	CASSEVPGANVLTF
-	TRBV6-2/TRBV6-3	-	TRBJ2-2	TGTGCCAGCAGCCCCCGGGATTGGGACTTCACCGGGGAGCTGTTTTTT	CASSPRDWDFTGELFF
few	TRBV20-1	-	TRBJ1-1	TGCAGTGCCCACCTGGGAGCTTTCTTT	CSAHLGAFF
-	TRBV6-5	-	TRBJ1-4	TGTGCCAGCAGCTACGATGAGGCTAATGAAAAACTGTTTTTT	CASSYDEANEKLFF
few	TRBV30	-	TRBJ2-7	TGTGCCTGGAGCCAGGGATCGGGCCACTCCTACGAGCAGTACTTC	CAWSQGSGHSYEQYF
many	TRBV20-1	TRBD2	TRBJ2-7	TGCAGTGCTAGGCGACTAGCGGGAGCCGACGCGCTTTACGAGCAGTACTTC	CSARRLAGADALYEQYF
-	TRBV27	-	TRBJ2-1	TGTGCCAGCAGTCCCTGGGGGCGGGAGAATAATGAGCAGTTCTTC	CASSPWGRENNEQFF
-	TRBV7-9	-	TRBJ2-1	TGTGCCAGCAGCTTAGCCATTGTGGTCCATGAGCAGTTCTTC	CASSLAIVVHEQFF
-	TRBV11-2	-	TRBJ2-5	TGTGCCAGCAGCTCGTCCGGGACGGGGGACCCGGAGACCCAGTACTTC	CASSSSGTGDPETQYF
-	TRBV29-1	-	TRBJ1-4	TGCAGCGTTGGGGGGCAGGCTAATGAAAAACTGTTTTTT	CSVGGQANEKLFF
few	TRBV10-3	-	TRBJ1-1	TGTGCCACTAGGAAGGATCTGGCAGTTTATGCTTTCTTT	CATRKDLAVYAFF
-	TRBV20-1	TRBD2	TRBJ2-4	TGCAGTACCTGGGGACTAGGGAAGGGAGCCAAAAACATTCAGTACTTC	CSTWGLGKGAKNIQYF
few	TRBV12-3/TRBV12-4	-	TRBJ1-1	TGTGCCAGCATCCTCCGCGGGCAGGAAGGCACTGAAGCTTTCTTT	CASILRGQEGTEAFF
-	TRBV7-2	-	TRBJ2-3	TGTGCCAGCAGCTGGGGCAGGGGAGCCACAGATACGCAGTATTTT	CASSWGRGATDTQYF
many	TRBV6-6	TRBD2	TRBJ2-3	TGTGCCAGTCGACTAGCGGGAGACTCAGATACGCAGTATTTT	CASRLAGDSDTQYF
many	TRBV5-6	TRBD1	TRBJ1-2	TGTGCCAGCAGCTCCCCGGGACAGGGCTTTAGTGGCTACACCTTC	CASSSPGQGFSGYTF
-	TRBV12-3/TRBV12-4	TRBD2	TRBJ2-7	TGTGCCAGCAGTTTACTGGGACTAGCGGGAGCCGAGCAGTACTTC	CASSLLGLAGAEQYF
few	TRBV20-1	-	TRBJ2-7	TGCAGTGCTAGGTCCGGGGCGAGCACTAGCTCCTACGAGCAGTACTTC	CSARSGASTSSYEQYF
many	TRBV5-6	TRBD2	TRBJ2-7	TGTGCCAGCAGCCCACGGACCTGGTACGGGGGGGCGAGCGAGCAGTACTTC	CASSPRTWYGGASEQYF
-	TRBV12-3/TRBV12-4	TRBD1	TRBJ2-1	TGTGCCAGCAGTTTTACAGGGGGGTCGGATGAGCAGTTCTTC	CASSFTGGSDEQFF
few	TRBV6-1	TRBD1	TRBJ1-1	TGTGCCAGCAGTGATTACTGGACAGGCCGGGCTTTCTTT	CASSDYWTGRAFF
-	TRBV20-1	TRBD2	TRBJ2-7	TGCAGTGCTAGGTTTGCGGGAGGGGACGAGCAGTACTTC	CSARFAGGDEQYF